The following is a T cell receptor beta chain sequence with its context. The germline gives CDR1 MGHRA, CDR2 YSYEKL. The CDR3 covers 18 residues. The ends were cut back, 4 bases at V and 7 bases at J, with 25 bases in the middle. The sample is drawn from a study of blood T cell repertoires in COVID-19. In the study overall: The study drew acute and convalescent COVID-19 samples from the United States, Italy and Spain. Sample material is recorded as cDNA or gDNA derived from T cells, B-cell-depleted T cells, or PBMCs.

Source study methods: The authors estimated nucleated cell counts from reference gene primer amplification. Produced via immunoSEQ multiplex PCR; TCRdb's table is partial and in-frame only. V and J calls and clone size are as listed in that table; D and trimming were resolved from the DNA. The sample holds tens of thousands of clones, approximately 86% seen once. The source of this sequence is a man in his fifties with active COVID-19. Sequenced: peripheral blood. This chain connects TRBV4-1 to TRBJ1-4; no firm D call. CDR3 amino acids: CASSLGGFGSIPGEKLFF. CDR3 sequence (DNA): TGCGCCAGCAGCCTGGGAGGTTTCGGATCCATTCCGGGTGAAAAACTGTTTTTT.